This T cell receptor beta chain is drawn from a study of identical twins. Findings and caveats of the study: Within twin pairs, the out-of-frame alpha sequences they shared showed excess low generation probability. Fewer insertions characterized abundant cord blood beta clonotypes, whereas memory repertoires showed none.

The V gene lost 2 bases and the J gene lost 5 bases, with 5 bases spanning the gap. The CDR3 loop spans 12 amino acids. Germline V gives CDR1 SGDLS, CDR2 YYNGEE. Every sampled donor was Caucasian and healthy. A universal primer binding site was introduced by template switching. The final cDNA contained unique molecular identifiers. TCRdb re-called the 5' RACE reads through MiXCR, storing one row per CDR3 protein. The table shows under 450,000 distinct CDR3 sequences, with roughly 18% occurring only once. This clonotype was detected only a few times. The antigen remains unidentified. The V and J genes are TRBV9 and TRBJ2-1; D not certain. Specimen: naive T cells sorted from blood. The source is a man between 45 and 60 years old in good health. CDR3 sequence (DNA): TGTGCCAGCAGCGTTTCAGACAATGAGCAGTTCTTC. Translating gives CASSVSDNEQFF.